This T cell receptor (beta chain) was obtained from a study of cytomegalovirus exposure and HLA in healthy donors. Study information: Early released data comprised around 79 million unique TCRs from HLA-typed donors. Study-wide points: Rare TCR sequences dominated, though some public TCRs recurred in many donors. In a later analysis, donors in an Asian-associated ancestry cluster reportedly had fewer N-insertions in productive TCRs than the cohort mean. About 87% or about 30% of the time was how often most TCR beta V segments were productive, according to an earlier analysis.

Concerning this clone: Its antigen remains unidentified.

PCR amplification relied on 60 Vbeta primers (plus 13 Jbeta primers). Measured with immunoSEQ multiplex PCR; TCRdb has only the in-frame clones, and not every one. This table holds about 140,000 clones, around four fifths found once. The sequence came from a young man in good health. The sample comprised PBMCs.

In DNA, the CDR3 is TGTGCCAGCAGCTTAGATAGTTCTAGGGGCACTGAAGCTTTCTTT. It specifies CASSLDSSRGTEAFF. The V and J genes are TRBV7-2 and TRBJ1-1, with a tentative D call TRBD1 (5 bases). Trimming took off 1 base at V and 4 bases at J, with 13 bases between the two ends. The germline V gene encodes CDR1 SGHTA and CDR2 FQGNSA. This CDR3 comprises 15 residues.